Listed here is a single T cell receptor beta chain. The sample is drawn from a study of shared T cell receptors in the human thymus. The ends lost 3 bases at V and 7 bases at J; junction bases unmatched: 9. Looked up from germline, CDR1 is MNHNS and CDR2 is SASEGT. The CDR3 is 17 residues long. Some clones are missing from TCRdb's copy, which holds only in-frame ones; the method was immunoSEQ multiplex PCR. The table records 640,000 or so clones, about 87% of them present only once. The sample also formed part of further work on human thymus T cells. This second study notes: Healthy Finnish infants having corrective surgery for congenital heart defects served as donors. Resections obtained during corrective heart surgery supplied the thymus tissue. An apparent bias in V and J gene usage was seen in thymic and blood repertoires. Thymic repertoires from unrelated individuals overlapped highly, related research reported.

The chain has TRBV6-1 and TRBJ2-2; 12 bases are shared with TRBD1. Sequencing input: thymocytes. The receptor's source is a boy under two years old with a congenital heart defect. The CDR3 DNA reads TGTGCCAGCAGTGAGCCGGGACAGGGGGCGCAGAACGGGGAGCTGTTTTTT. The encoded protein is CASSEPGQGAQNGELFF.